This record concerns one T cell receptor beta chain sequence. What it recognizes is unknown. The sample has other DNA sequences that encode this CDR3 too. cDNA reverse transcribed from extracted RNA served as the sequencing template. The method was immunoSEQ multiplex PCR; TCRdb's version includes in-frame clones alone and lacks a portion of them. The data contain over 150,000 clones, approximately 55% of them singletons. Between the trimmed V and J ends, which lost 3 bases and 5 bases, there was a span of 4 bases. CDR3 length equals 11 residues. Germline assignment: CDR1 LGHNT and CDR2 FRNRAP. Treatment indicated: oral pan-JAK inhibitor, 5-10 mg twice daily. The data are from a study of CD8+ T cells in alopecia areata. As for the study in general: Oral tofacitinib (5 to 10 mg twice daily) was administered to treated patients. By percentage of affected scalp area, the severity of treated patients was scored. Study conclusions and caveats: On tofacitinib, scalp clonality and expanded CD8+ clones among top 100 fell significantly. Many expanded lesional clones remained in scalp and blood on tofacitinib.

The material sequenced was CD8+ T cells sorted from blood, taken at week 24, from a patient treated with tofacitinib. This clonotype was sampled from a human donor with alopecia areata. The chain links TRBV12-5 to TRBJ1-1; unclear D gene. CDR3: CASGLGTEAFF. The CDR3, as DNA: TGTGCTAGTGGTTTAGGGACTGAAGCTTTCTTT.